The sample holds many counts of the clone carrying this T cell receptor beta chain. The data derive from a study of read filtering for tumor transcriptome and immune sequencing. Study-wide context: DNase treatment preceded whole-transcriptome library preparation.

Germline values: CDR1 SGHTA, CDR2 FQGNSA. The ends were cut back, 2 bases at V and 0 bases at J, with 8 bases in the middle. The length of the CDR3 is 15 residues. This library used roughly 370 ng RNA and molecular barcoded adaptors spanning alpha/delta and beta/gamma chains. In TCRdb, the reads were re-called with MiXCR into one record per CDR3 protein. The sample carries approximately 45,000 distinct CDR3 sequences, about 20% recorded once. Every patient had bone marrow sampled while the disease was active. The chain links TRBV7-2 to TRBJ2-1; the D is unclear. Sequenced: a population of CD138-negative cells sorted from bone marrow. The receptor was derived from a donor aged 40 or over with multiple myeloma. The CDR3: CASSLSWSSYNEQFF. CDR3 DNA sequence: TGTGCCAGCAGCTTATCTTGGAGCTCCTACAATGAGCAGTTCTTC.